This is a list of T cell receptor beta chains from one sample in a study of shared clonotypes between healthy human individuals. TCRdb keeps only in-frame clones here, not all; method: immunoSEQ multiplex PCR. The table includes millions of clones, around 94% detected once. The source material was naive CD4+ T cells sorted from blood. The receptors originated from a man younger than 35 in good health. Each CDR3 is given with its conserved first and last residue. A D gene is named only where the DNA matches it firmly. Only some rows state a clone size, as once, few, many or a class for expanded clones.

clone size: NA; V gene: TRBV12-5; J gene: TRBJ1-1; D gene: TRBD1; CDR3 protein: CASGAQGATEAFF; CDR3 DNA: TGTGCTAGTGGGGCACAGGGGGCGACTGAAGCTTTCTTT
clone size: NA; V gene: TRBV4-3; J gene: TRBJ2-7; D gene: NA; CDR3 protein: CASSQDQTVSSYEQYF; CDR3 DNA: TGCGCCAGCAGCCAAGATCAAACGGTGAGCTCCTACGAGCAGTACTTC
clone size: NA; V gene: TRBV29-1; J gene: TRBJ1-4; D gene: NA; CDR3 protein: CSVETGDNEKLFF; CDR3 DNA: TGCAGCGTTGAAACGGGGGATAATGAAAAACTGTTTTTT
clone size: NA; V gene: TRBV5-1; J gene: TRBJ1-2; D gene: TRBD1; CDR3 protein: CASSQNPPGQGGGHYGYTF; CDR3 DNA: TGCGCCAGCAGCCAGAATCCTCCGGGACAGGGGGGAGGACATTATGGCTACACCTTC
clone size: few; V gene: TRBV2; J gene: TRBJ2-3; D gene: TRBD1; CDR3 protein: CASSADRASTDTQYF; CDR3 DNA: TGTGCCAGCAGCGCGGACAGGGCGAGCACAGATACGCAGTATTTT
clone size: once; V gene: TRBV11-2; J gene: TRBJ2-7; D gene: NA; CDR3 protein: CASSLRGERTYEQYF; CDR3 DNA: TGTGCCAGCAGCTTAAGAGGGGAGAGAACCTACGAGCAGTACTTC
clone size: NA; V gene: TRBV7-3; J gene: TRBJ2-3; D gene: TRBD2; CDR3 protein: CASSLTSILAGSTDTQYF; CDR3 DNA: TGTGCCAGCAGCTTAACGTCGATTTTAGCGGGGAGCACAGATACGCAGTATTTT
clone size: NA; V gene: TRBV2; J gene: TRBJ2-5; D gene: TRBD1; CDR3 protein: CASSLQTGGQETQYF; CDR3 DNA: TGTGCCAGCAGTTTACAGACAGGGGGTCAAGAGACCCAGTACTTC
clone size: NA; V gene: TRBV7-3; J gene: TRBJ2-2; D gene: NA; CDR3 protein: CASSLMAALNTGELFF; CDR3 DNA: TGTGCCAGCAGCTTAATGGCAGCCTTGAACACCGGGGAGCTGTTTTTT
clone size: NA; V gene: TRBV18; J gene: TRBJ1-1; D gene: TRBD1; CDR3 protein: CASSPRGGTEAFF; CDR3 DNA: TGTGCCAGCTCACCCAGGGGGGGCACTGAAGCTTTCTTT
clone size: once; V gene: TRBV7-8; J gene: TRBJ2-7; D gene: NA; CDR3 protein: CASSQTFILLPSYEQYF; CDR3 DNA: TGTGCCAGCAGCCAAACGTTCATCCTACTCCCCTCCTACGAGCAGTACTTC
clone size: NA; V gene: TRBV15; J gene: TRBJ1-1; D gene: NA; CDR3 protein: CATSRDLVNTEAFF; CDR3 DNA: TGTGCCACCAGCAGAGATCTGGTCAACACTGAAGCTTTCTTT
clone size: NA; V gene: TRBV19; J gene: TRBJ2-3; D gene: TRBD2; CDR3 protein: CASSLGLATDTQYF; CDR3 DNA: TGTGCCAGTAGCCTGGGACTAGCAACAGATACGCAGTATTTT
clone size: NA; V gene: TRBV19; J gene: TRBJ1-5; D gene: NA; CDR3 protein: CASGGGSNQPQHF; CDR3 DNA: TGTGCCAGTGGCGGGGGTAGCAATCAGCCCCAGCATTTT
clone size: NA; V gene: TRBV18; J gene: TRBJ1-1; D gene: NA; CDR3 protein: CASSRFTGFTEAFF; CDR3 DNA: TGTGCCAGCTCACGGTTTACGGGGTTCACTGAAGCTTTCTTT
clone size: NA; V gene: TRBV5-1; J gene: TRBJ2-2; D gene: NA; CDR3 protein: CASYQSQTKGNAGELFF; CDR3 DNA: TGCGCCAGCTATCAGTCCCAGACAAAGGGCAACGCCGGGGAGCTGTTTTTT
clone size: NA; V gene: TRBV5-4; J gene: TRBJ2-5; D gene: NA; CDR3 protein: CASSWPGTEQETQYF; CDR3 DNA: TGTGCCAGCAGCTGGCCCGGGACTGAACAAGAGACCCAGTACTTC
clone size: NA; V gene: TRBV5-1; J gene: TRBJ1-4; D gene: TRBD1; CDR3 protein: CASSLTGATNEKLFF; CDR3 DNA: TGCGCCAGCAGCTTAACAGGGGCAACTAATGAAAAACTGTTTTTT
clone size: once; V gene: TRBV5-1; J gene: TRBJ2-7; D gene: NA; CDR3 protein: CASSPGTGSSYEQYF; CDR3 DNA: TGCGCCAGCAGCCCCGGGACTGGGAGCTCCTACGAGCAGTACTTC
clone size: NA; V gene: TRBV12-5; J gene: TRBJ1-5; D gene: NA; CDR3 protein: CASGLTPGPDTNQPQHF; CDR3 DNA: TGTGCTAGTGGTTTGACCCCCGGGCCCGATACGAATCAGCCCCAGCATTTT
clone size: NA; V gene: TRBV4-1; J gene: TRBJ1-4; D gene: TRBD1; CDR3 protein: CASRRVGGTEKLFF; CDR3 DNA: TGCGCCAGCAGACGGGTAGGGGGCACTGAAAAACTGTTTTTT
clone size: NA; V gene: TRBV29-1; J gene: TRBJ2-2; D gene: NA; CDR3 protein: CSVEEVDRGYSGRGTGELFF; CDR3 DNA: TGCAGCGTTGAAGAGGTGGACAGGGGATACAGCGGGAGAGGCACCGGGGAGCTGTTTTTT